This TCR beta chain came from a study of T cell changes during pregnancy in multiple sclerosis. Using immunoSEQ multiplex PCR, the repertoire was profiled, and TCRdb retains in-frame clones only, with some absent. The sample has about 13,000 clones; approximately 87% are singletons. V was shortened by 1 base and J by 10 bases, with 13 bases between the two germline ends. This CDR3 is built from 13 residues. Germline V gene lookup returns CDR1 SGHTA and CDR2 FQGNSA. The receptor's source is a female donor in good health, enrolled as a control in a pregnancy study. The V gene is TRBV7-2, the J gene TRBJ1-1; D gene unclear. This specimen was CD8+ T cells from peripheral blood mononuclear cells, taken after pregnancy. Written as DNA, the CDR3 is TGTGCCAGCAGCTTAGAGACTCCTAAGAGAGCTTTCTTT. Amino acids: CASSLETPKRAFF.